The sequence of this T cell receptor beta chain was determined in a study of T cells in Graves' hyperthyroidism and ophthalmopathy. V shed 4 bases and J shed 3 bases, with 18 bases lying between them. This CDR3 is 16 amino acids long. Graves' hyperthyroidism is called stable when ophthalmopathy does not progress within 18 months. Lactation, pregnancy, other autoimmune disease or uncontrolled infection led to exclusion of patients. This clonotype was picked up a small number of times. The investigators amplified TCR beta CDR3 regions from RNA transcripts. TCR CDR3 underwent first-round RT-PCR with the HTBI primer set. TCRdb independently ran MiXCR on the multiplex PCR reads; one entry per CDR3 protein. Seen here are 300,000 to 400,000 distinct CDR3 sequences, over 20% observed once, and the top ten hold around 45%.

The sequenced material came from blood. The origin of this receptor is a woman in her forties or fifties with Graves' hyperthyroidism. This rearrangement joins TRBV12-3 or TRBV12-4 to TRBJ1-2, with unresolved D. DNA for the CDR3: TGTGCCAGCAGTTCCATTGGACGGTCTCCCTACTATGGCTACACCTTC. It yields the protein CASSSIGRSPYYGYTF.